These T cell receptor beta chains were read from a single sample in a study of follicular helper T cells after annual influenza vaccination. TCRdb keeps only in-frame clones here, not all; method: immunoSEQ multiplex PCR. The sample records approximately 8,700 clones, over 80% being singletons. The material was CXCR5+ CD38- circulating T follicular helper cells from blood, obtained 7 days after influenza vaccination. All receptors derive from an adult who received the influenza vaccine. CDR3s include the opening cysteine and the closing phenylalanine or tryptophan. D genes are given only for firm matches. Only some rows state a clone size, as once, few, many or a class for expanded clones.

v_call	j_call	clone_size	d_call	cdr3_nt	cdr3_aa
TRBV7-2	TRBJ2-7	NA	TRBD1	TGTGCCAGCAGCTCCGGGACAGGGGGCTTCGAGCAGTACTTC	CASSSGTGGFEQYF
TRBV5-4	TRBJ2-7	once	TRBD2	TGTGCCAGCAGCTTGGGGGGGACTAGCGGTTCCTACGAGCAGTACTTC	CASSLGGTSGSYEQYF
TRBV2	TRBJ2-4	NA	TRBD2	TGTGCCAGCACACCGACTAGCGTGGCCAAAAACATTCAGTACTTC	CASTPTSVAKNIQYF
TRBV7-9	TRBJ1-2	NA	TRBD1	TGTGCCAGCAGCCCTGGCGGCGGACAGGGAAAGCCTTCTAACTATGGCTACACCTTC	CASSPGGGQGKPSNYGYTF
TRBV28	TRBJ1-2	NA	TRBD1	TGTGCCGGGGCGACAGGGGGGGGCTACACCTTC	CAGATGGGYTF
TRBV19	TRBJ2-5	NA	TRBD2	TGTGCCAGTAGTATTGCGGGGGGGTTTGAGACCCAGTACTTC	CASSIAGGFETQYF
TRBV5-8	TRBJ2-1	NA	TRBD2	TGTGCCAGCAGCTCCCCGGGACTAGCGGGGTTGGTCAATGAGCAGTTCTTC	CASSSPGLAGLVNEQFF
TRBV6-1	TRBJ2-5	once	TRBD1	TGTGCCAGCAGTGCGCTGCGACAGGGGCAAGAGACCCAGTACTTC	CASSALRQGQETQYF
TRBV7-9	TRBJ2-3	NA	TRBD1	TGTGCCAGCAGCCACCGGGACAGGCTCACAGATACGCAGTATTTT	CASSHRDRLTDTQYF
TRBV11-2	TRBJ2-2	few	NA	TGTGCCAGCAGCTTATTGGCCGGGGAGCTGTTTTTT	CASSLLAGELFF
TRBV19	TRBJ1-5	few	TRBD1	TGTGCCAGTAGTATGGGACAGAGGGGCAATCAGCCCCAGCATTTT	CASSMGQRGNQPQHF
TRBV18	TRBJ2-1	NA	TRBD1	TGTGCCAGCTCGACTATGGGACAGGGGGCAAATGAGCAGTTCTTC	CASSTMGQGANEQFF
TRBV4-2	TRBJ1-2	NA	NA	TGTGCCAGCAGCCAAGATGTAGGGAGGTTGGTCTATGGCTACACCTTC	CASSQDVGRLVYGYTF
TRBV15	TRBJ2-7	NA	NA	TGTGCCACCAGCAGGGGAAGAGGGGGGGTGTACTCCTACGAGCAGTACTTC	CATSRGRGGVYSYEQYF
TRBV6-1	TRBJ1-1	NA	NA	TGTGCCAGCAGTGAAAACTGGAACACTGAAGCTTTCTTT	CASSENWNTEAFF
TRBV19	TRBJ2-3	NA	TRBD2	TGTGCCAGTAGCGACTCCGGGACTAGCGGGAGAATCACAGATACGCAGTATTTT	CASSDSGTSGRITDTQYF
TRBV14	TRBJ2-3	NA	NA	TGTGCCAGCAGCTGGGTCCCCCTTGATACGCAGTATTTT	CASSWVPLDTQYF
TRBV6-5	TRBJ2-7	NA	NA	TGTGCCAGCAGGACAGGACTGAGCTCCTACGAGCAGTACTTC	CASRTGLSSYEQYF
TRBV28	TRBJ2-5	NA	TRBD2	TGTGCCAGCAGTTTGCCGGGGGGGCTTCAAGAGACCCAGTACTTC	CASSLPGGLQETQYF
TRBV6-5	TRBJ2-3	NA	NA	TGTGCCAGCAGATCTAGCGTAAGCACAGATACGCAGTATTTT	CASRSSVSTDTQYF
TRBV28	TRBJ1-4	NA	TRBD1	TGTGCCAGCGGGGGACAGGGTGTAGAAAAACTGTTTTTT	CASGGQGVEKLFF
TRBV5-1	TRBJ2-1	NA	TRBD2	TGCGCCAGCAGCTACGGACTAGCGGGAGGGGGCGAGCAGTTCTTC	CASSYGLAGGGEQFF
TRBV19	TRBJ2-1	NA	TRBD2	TGTGCCAGTAGTATCACTAGCGGGAGGGCTTGGGAGCAGTTCTTC	CASSITSGRAWEQFF
TRBV9	TRBJ1-1	NA	NA	TGTGCCAGCAGCAAATGGGACGGGAACACTGAAGCTTTCTTT	CASSKWDGNTEAFF
TRBV5-1	TRBJ2-1	NA	TRBD1	TGCGCCAGCAGCTTGGCCTCGGGGACAGGGCACAACAATGAGCAGTTCTTC	CASSLASGTGHNNEQFF
TRBV10-3	TRBJ1-1	NA	NA	TGTGCCATCAGAAAGTTACTAGACACTGAAGCTTTCTTT	CAIRKLLDTEAFF
TRBV7-2	TRBJ2-3	NA	NA	TGTGCCAGCAGCTTTCGGCCCATGAACACAGATACGCAGTATTTT	CASSFRPMNTDTQYF
TRBV29-1	TRBJ2-1	NA	TRBD2	TGCAGCGCATTGACTAGCGGGAGGGCCCAGGAGCAGTTCTTC	CSALTSGRAQEQFF
TRBV28	TRBJ1-2	NA	NA	TGTGCCAGCAGTTTACAGCGAAGGGCAGGCTACACCTTC	CASSLQRRAGYTF
TRBV6-6	TRBJ2-7	NA	NA	TGTGCCAGCAGTGGCCTTGGATCCTACGAGCAGTACTTC	CASSGLGSYEQYF
TRBV7-9	TRBJ1-1	NA	NA	TGTGCCAGCAGCTTTGCCAGAGGGAGAGAAACTGAAGCTTTCTTT	CASSFARGRETEAFF
TRBV27	TRBJ1-5	NA	NA	TGTGCCTCAGCAGTCGAAAGCCCGGGGCAGCCCCAGCATTTT	CASAVESPGQPQHF
TRBV7-2	TRBJ2-7	once	TRBD2	TGTGCCAGCAGCCTACGGGCGACTAGCGGGGGGCAGACCTACGAGCAGTACTTC	CASSLRATSGGQTYEQYF
TRBV14	TRBJ2-5	NA	NA	TGTGCCAGCAGTCGCGTTACCGGGACACCGGGGGAGACCCAGTACTTC	CASSRVTGTPGETQYF
TRBV18	TRBJ2-5	NA	TRBD1	TGTGCCAGCTCACGTGGACAGGGTGGTCGTGGGGAGACCCAGTACTTC	CASSRGQGGRGETQYF
TRBV7-2	TRBJ2-2	NA	TRBD2	TGTGCCAGCAGCTTAGTAGCGGGATACGATACCGGGGAGCTGTTTTTT	CASSLVAGYDTGELFF
TRBV5-4	TRBJ2-3	NA	TRBD2	TGTGCCAGCAGCAAGGGGTCTAGCGGGACCGGGGATACGCAGTATTTT	CASSKGSSGTGDTQYF
TRBV28	TRBJ1-1	NA	NA	TGTGCCAGCAGACAAGCAGGCTACGAAGCTTTCTTT	CASRQAGYEAFF
TRBV10-1	TRBJ2-2	NA	NA	TGCGCCAGCAGTGGGATAACAGGGCCCGGGGAGCTGTTTTTT	CASSGITGPGELFF